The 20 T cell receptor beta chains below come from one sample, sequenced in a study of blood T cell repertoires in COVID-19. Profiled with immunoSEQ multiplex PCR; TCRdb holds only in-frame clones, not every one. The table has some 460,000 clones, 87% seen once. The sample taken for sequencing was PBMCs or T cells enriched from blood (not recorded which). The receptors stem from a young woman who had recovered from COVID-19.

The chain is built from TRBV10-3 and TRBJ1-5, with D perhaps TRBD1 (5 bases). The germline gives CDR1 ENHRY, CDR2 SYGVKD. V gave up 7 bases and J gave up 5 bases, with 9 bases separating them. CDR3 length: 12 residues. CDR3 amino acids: CAIKGIDQPQHF. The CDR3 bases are TGTGCCATCAAGGGGATAGATCAGCCCCAGCATTTT.

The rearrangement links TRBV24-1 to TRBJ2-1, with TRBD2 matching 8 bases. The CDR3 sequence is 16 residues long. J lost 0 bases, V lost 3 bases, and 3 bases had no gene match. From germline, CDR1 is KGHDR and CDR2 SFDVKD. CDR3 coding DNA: TGTGCCACCAGTGATCCACGGGGGGGCTCCTACAATGAGCAGTTCTTC. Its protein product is CATSDPRGGSYNEQFF.

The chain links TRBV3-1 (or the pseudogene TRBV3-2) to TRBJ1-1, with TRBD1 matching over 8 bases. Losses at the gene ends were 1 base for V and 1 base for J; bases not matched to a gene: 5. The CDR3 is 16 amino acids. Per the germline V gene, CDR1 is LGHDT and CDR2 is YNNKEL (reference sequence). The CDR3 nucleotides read TGTGCCAGCAGCCAAGGATATGGGACAGGGAACACTGAAGCTTTCTTT. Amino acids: CASSQGYGTGNTEAFF.

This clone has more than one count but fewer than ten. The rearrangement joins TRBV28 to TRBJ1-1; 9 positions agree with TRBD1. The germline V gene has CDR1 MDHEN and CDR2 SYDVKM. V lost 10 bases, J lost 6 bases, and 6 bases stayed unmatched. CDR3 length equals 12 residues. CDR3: CATVGQGSEAFF. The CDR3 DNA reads TGTGCCACCGTAGGACAGGGGTCTGAAGCTTTCTTT.

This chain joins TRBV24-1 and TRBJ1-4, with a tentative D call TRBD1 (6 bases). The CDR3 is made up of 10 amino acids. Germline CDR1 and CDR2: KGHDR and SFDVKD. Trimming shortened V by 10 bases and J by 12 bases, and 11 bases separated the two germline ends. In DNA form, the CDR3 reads TGTGCCACACCACAGGGCGAACTGTTTTTT. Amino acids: CATPQGELFF.

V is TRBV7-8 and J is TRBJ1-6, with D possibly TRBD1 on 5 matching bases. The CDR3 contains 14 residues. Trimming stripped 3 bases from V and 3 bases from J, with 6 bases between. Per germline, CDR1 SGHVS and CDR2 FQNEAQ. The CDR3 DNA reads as TGTGCCAGCAGCTTCGACAGCTATAATTCACCCCTCCACTTT. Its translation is CASSFDSYNSPLHF.

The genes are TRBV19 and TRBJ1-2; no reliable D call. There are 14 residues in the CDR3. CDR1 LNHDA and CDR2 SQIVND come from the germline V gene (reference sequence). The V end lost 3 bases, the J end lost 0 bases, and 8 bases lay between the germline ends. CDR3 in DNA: TGTGCCAGTAGTATGAGCGGAGCTAACTATGGCTACACCTTC. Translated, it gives CASSMSGANYGYTF.

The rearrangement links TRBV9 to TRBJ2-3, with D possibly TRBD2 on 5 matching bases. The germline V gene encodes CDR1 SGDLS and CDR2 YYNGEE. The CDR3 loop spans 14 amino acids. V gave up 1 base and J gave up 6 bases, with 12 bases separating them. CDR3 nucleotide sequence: TGTGCCAGCAGCGTAATGACCGCGGGTGATACGCAGTATTTT. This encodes CASSVMTAGDTQYF.

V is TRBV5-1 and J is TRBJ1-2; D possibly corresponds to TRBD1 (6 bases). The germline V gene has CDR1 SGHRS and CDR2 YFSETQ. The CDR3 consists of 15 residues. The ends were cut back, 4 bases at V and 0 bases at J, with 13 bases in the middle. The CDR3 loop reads CASSQGPPPNYGYTF. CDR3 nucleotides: TGCGCCAGCAGCCAGGGGCCGCCTCCTAACTATGGCTACACCTTC.

The CDR3 nucleotides read TGCGCCAGCAGCTTGGAAGCTGAGATTAGATACAATGAGCAGTTCTTC. This sequence encodes CASSLEAEIRYNEQFF. The chain combines TRBV5-1 with TRBJ2-1; D not certain. In germline, CDR1 is SGHRS, CDR2 YFSETQ. V was pared by 0 bases and J by 4 bases, with 14 bases between. This CDR3 region has 16 residues.

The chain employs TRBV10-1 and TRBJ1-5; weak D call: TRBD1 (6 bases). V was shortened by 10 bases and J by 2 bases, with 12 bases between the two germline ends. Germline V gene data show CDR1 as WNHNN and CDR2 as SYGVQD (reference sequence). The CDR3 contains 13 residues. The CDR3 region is CAIPTGGNQPQHF. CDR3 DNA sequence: TGCGCCATCCCGACAGGAGGCAATCAGCCCCAGCATTTT.

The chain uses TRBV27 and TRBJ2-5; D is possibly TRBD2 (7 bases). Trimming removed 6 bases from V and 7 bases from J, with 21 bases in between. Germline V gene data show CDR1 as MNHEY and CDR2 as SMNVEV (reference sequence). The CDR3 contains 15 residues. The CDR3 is CASSQIGGAERTQYF. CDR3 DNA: TGTGCCAGCAGCCAAATAGGGGGGGCGGAAAGGACCCAGTACTTC.

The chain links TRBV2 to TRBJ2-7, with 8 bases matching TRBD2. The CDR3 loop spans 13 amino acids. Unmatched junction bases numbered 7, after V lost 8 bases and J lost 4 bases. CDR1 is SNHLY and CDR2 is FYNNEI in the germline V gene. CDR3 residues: CASQAGGAYEQYF. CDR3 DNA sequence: TGTGCCAGCCAAGCCGGGGGGGCTTACGAGCAGTACTTC.

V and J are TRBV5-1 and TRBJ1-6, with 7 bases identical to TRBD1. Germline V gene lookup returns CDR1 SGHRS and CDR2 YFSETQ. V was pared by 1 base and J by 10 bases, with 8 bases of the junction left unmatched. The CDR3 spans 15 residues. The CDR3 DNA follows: TGCGCCAGCAGCTTGCGTCTAGGACAGGACTCACCCCTCCACTTT. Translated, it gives CASSLRLGQDSPLHF. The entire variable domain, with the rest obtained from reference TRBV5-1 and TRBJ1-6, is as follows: KAGVTQTPRYLIKTRGQQVTLSCSPISGHRSVSWYQQTPGQGLQFLFEYFSETQRNKGNFPGRFSGRQFSNSRSEMNVSTLELGDSALYLCASSLRLGQDSPLHFGNGTRLTVT.

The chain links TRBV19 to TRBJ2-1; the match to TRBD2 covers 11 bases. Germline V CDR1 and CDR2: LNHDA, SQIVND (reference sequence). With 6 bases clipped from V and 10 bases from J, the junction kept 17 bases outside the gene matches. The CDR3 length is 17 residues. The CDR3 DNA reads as TGTGCCAGTAGGCGGATTAGCGGGGGGGCCTTGGTAGTCGAGCAGTTCTTC. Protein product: CASRRISGGALVVEQFF.

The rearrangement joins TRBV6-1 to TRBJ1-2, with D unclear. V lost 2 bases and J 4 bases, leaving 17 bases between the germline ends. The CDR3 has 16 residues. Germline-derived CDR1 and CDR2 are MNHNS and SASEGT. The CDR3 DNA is TGTGCCAGCAGTGAATTTGGGAGGGAGCCCCTCTATGGCTACACCTTC. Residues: CASSEFGREPLYGYTF.

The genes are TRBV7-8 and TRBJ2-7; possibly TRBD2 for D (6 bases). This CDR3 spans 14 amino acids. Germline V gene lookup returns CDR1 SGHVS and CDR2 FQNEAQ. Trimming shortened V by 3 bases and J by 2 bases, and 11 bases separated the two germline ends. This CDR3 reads CASSLWGEAYEQYF. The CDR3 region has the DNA TGTGCCAGCAGCTTGTGGGGGGAGGCCTACGAGCAGTACTTC.

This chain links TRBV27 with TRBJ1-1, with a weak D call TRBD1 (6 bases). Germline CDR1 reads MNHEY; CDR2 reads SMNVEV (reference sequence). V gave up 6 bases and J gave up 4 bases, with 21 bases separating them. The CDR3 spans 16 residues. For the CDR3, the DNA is TGTGCCAGCAGCCTAACCCCAGGGAGGGGGGCCACTGAAGCTTTCTTT. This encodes CASSLTPGRGATEAFF.

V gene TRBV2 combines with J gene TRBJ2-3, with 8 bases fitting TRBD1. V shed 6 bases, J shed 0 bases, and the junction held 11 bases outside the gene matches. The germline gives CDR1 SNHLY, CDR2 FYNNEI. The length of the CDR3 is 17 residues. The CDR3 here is CASRPGTGVSSTDTQYF. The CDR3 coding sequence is TGTGCCAGCAGGCCCGGGACAGGAGTATCTAGCACAGATACGCAGTATTTT.

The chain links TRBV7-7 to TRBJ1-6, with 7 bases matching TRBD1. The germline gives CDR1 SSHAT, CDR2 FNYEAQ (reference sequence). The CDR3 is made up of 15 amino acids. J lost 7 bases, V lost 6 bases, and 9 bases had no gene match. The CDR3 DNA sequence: TGTGCCAGCAGTCCACCCAGGGGGAGCAATTCACCCCTCCACTTT. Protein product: CASSPPRGSNSPLHF.